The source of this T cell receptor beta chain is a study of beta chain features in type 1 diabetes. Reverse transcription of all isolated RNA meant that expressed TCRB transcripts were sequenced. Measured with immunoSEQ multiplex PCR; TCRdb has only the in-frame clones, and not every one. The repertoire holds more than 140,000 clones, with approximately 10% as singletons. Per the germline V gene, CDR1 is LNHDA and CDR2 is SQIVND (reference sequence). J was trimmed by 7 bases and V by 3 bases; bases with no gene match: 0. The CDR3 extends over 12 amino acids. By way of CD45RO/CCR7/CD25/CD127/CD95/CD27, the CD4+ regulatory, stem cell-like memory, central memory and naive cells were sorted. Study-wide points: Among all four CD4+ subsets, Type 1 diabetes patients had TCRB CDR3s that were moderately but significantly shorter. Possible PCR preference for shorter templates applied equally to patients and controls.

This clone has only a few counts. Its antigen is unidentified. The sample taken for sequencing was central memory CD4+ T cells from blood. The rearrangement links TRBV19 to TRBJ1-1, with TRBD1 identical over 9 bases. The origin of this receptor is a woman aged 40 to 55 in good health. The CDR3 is CASSMGQGEAFF. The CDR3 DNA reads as TGTGCCAGTAGTATGGGACAGGGTGAAGCTTTCTTT.